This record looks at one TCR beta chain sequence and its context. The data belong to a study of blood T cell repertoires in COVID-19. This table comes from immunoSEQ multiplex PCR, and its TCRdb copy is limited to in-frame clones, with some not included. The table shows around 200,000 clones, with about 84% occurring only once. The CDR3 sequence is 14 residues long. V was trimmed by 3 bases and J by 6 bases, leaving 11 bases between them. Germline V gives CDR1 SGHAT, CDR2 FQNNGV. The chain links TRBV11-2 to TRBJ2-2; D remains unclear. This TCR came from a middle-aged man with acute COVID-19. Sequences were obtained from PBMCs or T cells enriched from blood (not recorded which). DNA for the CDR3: TGTGCCAGCAGCTTCGGTACTAAATCCGGGGAGCTGTTTTTT. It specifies CASSFGTKSGELFF.